Here is one T cell receptor beta chain with its context. Its antigen remains unknown. The sample is drawn from a study of shared clonotypes between healthy human individuals. Study-wide results and caveats: Collection of samples was limited to blood; tissue repertoires likely differ.

The CDR3 loop spans 12 amino acids. Germline-derived CDR1 and CDR2 are SGHKS and YYEKEE (reference sequence). The assay was immunoSEQ multiplex PCR, and TCRdb's table has in-frame clones only and misses some. This sample has a few hundred thousand clones, with less than 85% found just once. This receptor was identified in a man aged 30-40 years in good health. The chain has TRBV5-5 and TRBJ2-5, with D perhaps matching TRBD1 (6 bases). The assigned J gene may be wrong: the sequence end matches TRBJ2-7 better. The source material was memory CD4+ T cells sorted from blood. Stated subset: CD45RA-negative fraction. DNA for the CDR3: TGTGCCAGCAGCTTTACAGGGTACGAGCAGTACTTC. Protein sequence: CASSFTGYEQYF.